Below are 10 T cell receptor beta chains sequenced from a single sample in a study of healthy donors' naive CD4 and CD8 T cells. TCR libraries were built from about 500 ng of total RNA by linear amplification. TCRdb re-called the reads with MiXCR, one entry per CDR3 protein. In the table there are 150,000 to 200,000 distinct CDR3 sequences, 65% to 80% of which are singletons. Input material: naive CD4+ and CD8+ T cells sorted from blood, pooled from several donors. These receptors all come from a pool of human donors in good health; the sample pools cells from several healthy donors.

J is TRBJ1-1 and V is TRBV6-2 or TRBV6-3, with D possibly being TRBD1 (6 bases). This CDR3 region has 17 residues. Germline lookup yields CDR1 MNHEY and CDR2 SVGEGT. V was shortened by 0 bases and J by 2 bases, with 16 bases between the two germline ends. The CDR3, as DNA: TGTGCCAGCAGTTACTCTAAGGGCAGGGGTCGAAACACTGAAGCTTTCTTT. As protein: CASSYSKGRGRNTEAFF.

The rearrangement joins TRBV27 to TRBJ2-7, with a tentative D call TRBD2 (5 bases). Deletions cut 5 bases from V and 2 bases from J, with 13 bases between. This CDR3 has 14 amino acids. Germline CDR1 MNHEY, CDR2 SMNVEV (reference sequence). CDR3: CASSPIRGPYEQYF. The CDR3 nucleotides are TGTGCCAGCAGTCCAATTCGAGGGCCCTACGAGCAGTACTTC.

V usage is TRBV29-1 and J usage is TRBJ2-3; maybe TRBD2 (6 bases). The CDR3 is 13 amino acids. The V end lost 7 bases, the J end lost 8 bases, and 19 bases lay between the germline ends. Germline-derived CDR1 and CDR2 are SQVTM and ANQGSEA. The CDR3, as DNA: TGCAGCGCCCCCGAGACTAGTCTTGCTACGCAGTATTTT. Translated: CSAPETSLATQYF.

V usage is TRBV29-1 and J usage is TRBJ2-1, with 7 bases fitting TRBD2. CDR1 is SQVTM, CDR2 ANQGSEA, per germline. The CDR3 spans 13 residues. V gave up 3 bases and J gave up 4 bases; unmatched junction bases: 3. The CDR3 DNA reads as TGCAGCGTTGACCCTAGCGGATACAATGAGCAGTTCTTC. Encoded protein: CSVDPSGYNEQFF.

In its sample, this clonotype was seen a few times. The chain's CDR3 is CATSRPGGISTDTQYF. In nucleotides, the CDR3 is TGTGCCACCAGCAGGCCCGGAGGGATCAGCACAGATACGCAGTATTTT. The chain combines TRBV15 with TRBJ2-3, with D perhaps TRBD2 (6 bases). The CDR3 has 16 residues. Per germline, CDR1 LNHNV and CDR2 YYDKDF (reference sequence). Trimming took off 3 bases at V and 0 bases at J, with 13 bases between the two ends.

The chain carries TRBV29-1 and TRBJ1-2, with D hard to call. Trimming took off 8 bases at V and 0 bases at J, with 22 bases between the two ends. There are 16 residues in the CDR3. The V gene's germline CDR1 is SQVTM and CDR2 ANQGSEA. CDR3 protein: CSIVSSVDTPNYGYTF. The CDR3 DNA reads as TGCAGCATTGTTTCCAGCGTCGACACACCTAACTATGGCTACACCTTC.

V gene TRBV29-1 combines with J gene TRBJ1-1, with no clear D. V lost 5 bases and J 3 bases, leaving 13 bases between the germline ends. CDR3 length equals 13 residues. Germline loops: CDR1 SQVTM, CDR2 ANQGSEA. The CDR3 protein is CSVLVTRDTEAFF. The CDR3 coding sequence is TGCAGCGTTTTAGTGACCCGGGACACTGAAGCTTTCTTT.

This clonotype was counted only a few times. The chain employs TRBV6-5 and TRBJ1-1; 10 bases align to TRBD1. This CDR3 has 17 amino acids. The V and J ends lost 2 bases and 0 bases, in that order; junction bases with no gene match: 6. Germline CDR1 is MNHEY and CDR2 is SVGAGI. CDR3 residues: CASSYRDRGVLNTEAFF. Written as DNA, the CDR3 is TGTGCCAGCAGTTACCGGGACAGGGGCGTACTGAACACTGAAGCTTTCTTT.

The J gene is TRBJ2-7, the V gene TRBV6-2 or TRBV6-3; no definite D call. In germline, CDR1 is MNHEY, CDR2 SVGEGT. Trimming removed 0 bases from V and 6 bases from J, with 12 bases in between. This CDR3 is built from 14 residues. The CDR3 protein is CASSYSNTLSEQYF. The CDR3 nucleotides read TGTGCCAGCAGTTACTCGAATACTCTAAGCGAGCAGTACTTC.

This chain connects TRBV5-6 to TRBJ1-2; no clear D. V shed 4 bases and J shed 4 bases, with 5 bases lying between them. Germline CDR1 reads SGHDT; CDR2 reads YYEEEE. This CDR3 region has 11 residues. CDR3 bases: TGTGCCAGCAGCAATGCCTATGGCTACACCTTC. This sequence encodes CASSNAYGYTF. Supplemented by reference TRBV5-6 and TRBJ1-2, the full variable domain reads DAGVTQSPTHLIKTRGQQVTLRCSPKSGHDTVSWYQQALGQGPQFIFQYYEEEERQRGNFPDRFSGHQFPNYSSELNVNALLLGDSALYLCASSNAYGYTFGSGTRLTVV.